The clone carrying this TCR beta chain occurred once. The data belong to a study of blood T cell repertoires in COVID-19. Study details: The analysed material was cDNA or gDNA that came from T cells, B-cell-depleted T cells, or PBMCs.

V dropped 0 bases and J dropped 4 bases, with 22 bases sitting between them. From germline, CDR1 is LGHDT and CDR2 YNNKEL (reference sequence). The CDR3 is 19 residues long. TCRdb keeps only in-frame clones here, not all; method: immunoSEQ multiplex PCR. This sample carries 120,000 to 150,000 clones, around nine tenths of them seen once, and the ten largest clones take approximately 1.2%. The chain employs TRBV3-1 (or the pseudogene TRBV3-2) and TRBJ1-5; D might be TRBD1 (5 bases). The sample consisted of PBMCs or T cells enriched from blood (not recorded which). This sequence was found in a woman under 40 with acute COVID-19. CDR3 protein: CASSQDSPGWGGGNQPQHF. CDR3 DNA sequence: TGTGCCAGCAGCCAAGATAGCCCAGGGTGGGGAGGCGGTAATCAGCCCCAGCATTTT.